A few counts support the clone carrying this T cell receptor (beta chain). Its target is not known. The sample originates from a study of T cells after yellow fever vaccination. Study-level points and caveats: Reappearance after the booster was seen for most primary-vaccination clones, at 95% to 97% CD4 and 70% to 90% CD8. Researchers report a weaker secondary response that nonetheless peaked faster, day 5 versus 15.

This CDR3 contains 18 residues. Trimming removed 0 bases from V and 5 bases from J, with 17 bases in between. CDR1 is LGHNA and CDR2 is YNFKEQ in the germline V gene. Conversion of TCR transcripts into cDNA relied on 5'RACE template switching, which added a universal primer site and UMIs. TCRdb called the 5' RACE reads again in MiXCR, with one record for every CDR3 protein. Of 100,000 to 150,000 distinct CDR3 sequences in the sample, 8% to 10% were seen once. This chain joins TRBV4-2 and TRBJ1-6; D gene uncertain. The specimen comprised CD8+ T cells sorted from PBMCs, sampled on the day of the yellow fever booster vaccination. The clonotype comes from a man between 18 and 29 years old who received the YFV17D yellow fever vaccine. The CDR3 protein is CASSQDPFALGDNSPLHF. The CDR3 coding sequence is TGTGCCAGCAGCCAAGATCCATTCGCATTAGGAGATAATTCACCCCTCCACTTT.